This T cell receptor (beta chain) was recorded in a study of blood T cell repertoires in COVID-19. V lost 2 bases and J 5 bases, leaving 10 bases between the germline ends. The CDR3 has 14 amino acids. Germline V gene lookup returns CDR1 MNHNS and CDR2 SASEGT. Original data processing: For nucleated cells, counts were estimated from reference gene primer amplification. TCRdb's copy holds only in-frame clones and misses some; the assay was immunoSEQ multiplex PCR. V, J and clone size reflect that table, while D and trimming were determined from the DNA. Of 210,000 or so clones listed, over 75% are singletons. Participants were placed into cohorts based on the clinical history they reported.

The chain is built from TRBV6-1 and TRBJ1-3; D is unclear. Sequenced material: PBMCs or T cells enriched from blood (not recorded which). This TCR was sampled from a man aged 30 to 39 with acute COVID-19. This chain's CDR3 is CASSETRVRNTIYF. CDR3 DNA sequence: TGTGCCAGCAGTGAAACGAGGGTCAGAAACACCATATATTTT.